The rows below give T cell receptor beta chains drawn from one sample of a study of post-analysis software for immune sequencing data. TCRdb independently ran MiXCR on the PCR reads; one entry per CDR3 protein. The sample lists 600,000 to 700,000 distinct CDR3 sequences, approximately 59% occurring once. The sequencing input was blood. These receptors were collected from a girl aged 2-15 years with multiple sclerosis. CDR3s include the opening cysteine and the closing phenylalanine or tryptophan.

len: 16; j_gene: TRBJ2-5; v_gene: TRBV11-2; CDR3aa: CASSLEGTAGGETQYF
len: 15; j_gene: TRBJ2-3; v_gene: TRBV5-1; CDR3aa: CASLLYGSSTDTQYF
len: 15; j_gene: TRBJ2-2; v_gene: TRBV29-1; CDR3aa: CSVDRNTAGTGELFF
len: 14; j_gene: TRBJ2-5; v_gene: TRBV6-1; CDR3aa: CASSLTSAQETQYF
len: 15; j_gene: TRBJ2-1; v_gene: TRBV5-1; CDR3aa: CASSWIGGSGDEQFF
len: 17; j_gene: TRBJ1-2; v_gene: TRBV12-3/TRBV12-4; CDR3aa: CASSPSWDRDITYGYTF
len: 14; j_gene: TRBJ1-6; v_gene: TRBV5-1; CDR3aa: CASSLGTGRTPLHF
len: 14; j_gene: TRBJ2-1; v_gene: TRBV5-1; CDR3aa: CASSLHPEGNEQFF
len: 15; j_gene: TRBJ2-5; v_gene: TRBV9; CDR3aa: CASSAGLPQGETQYF
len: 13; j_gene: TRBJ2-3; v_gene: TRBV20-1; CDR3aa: CSAGGPYTDTQYF
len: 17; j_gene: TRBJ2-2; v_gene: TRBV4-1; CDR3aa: CASSQEVAGGPTGELFF
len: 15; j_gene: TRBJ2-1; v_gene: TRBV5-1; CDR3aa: CASSYLAGDEDEQFF